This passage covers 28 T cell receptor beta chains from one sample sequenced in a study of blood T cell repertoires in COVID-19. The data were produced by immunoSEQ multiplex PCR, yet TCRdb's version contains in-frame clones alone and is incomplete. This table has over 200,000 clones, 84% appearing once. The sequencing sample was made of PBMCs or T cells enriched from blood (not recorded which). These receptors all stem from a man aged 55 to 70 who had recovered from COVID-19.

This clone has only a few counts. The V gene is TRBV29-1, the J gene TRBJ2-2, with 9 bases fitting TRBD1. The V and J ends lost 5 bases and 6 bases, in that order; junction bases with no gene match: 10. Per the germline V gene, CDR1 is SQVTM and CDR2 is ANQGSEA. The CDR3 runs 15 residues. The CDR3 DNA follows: TGCAGCGTTAAACAGCCGGGACAGGGCTCCGGGGAGCTGTTTTTT. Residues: CSVKQPGQGSGELFF.

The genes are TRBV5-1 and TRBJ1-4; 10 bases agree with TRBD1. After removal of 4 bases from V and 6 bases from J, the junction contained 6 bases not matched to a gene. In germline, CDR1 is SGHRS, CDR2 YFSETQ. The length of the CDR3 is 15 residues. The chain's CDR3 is CASSTWTGGDEKLFF. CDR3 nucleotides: TGCGCCAGCAGCACCTGGACAGGGGGAGATGAAAAACTGTTTTTT.

The DNA of the CDR3 is TGTGCCACCAGTGATTATTTCAGGGGAAGCAATCAGCCCCAGCATTTT. Its protein product is CATSDYFRGSNQPQHF. The V call is TRBV24-1, the J call TRBJ1-5; maybe TRBD1 (6 bases). V lost 2 bases, J lost 1 base, and 11 bases lay in between. This CDR3 has 16 residues. CDR1 and CDR2 from the germline V gene are KGHDR and SFDVKD.

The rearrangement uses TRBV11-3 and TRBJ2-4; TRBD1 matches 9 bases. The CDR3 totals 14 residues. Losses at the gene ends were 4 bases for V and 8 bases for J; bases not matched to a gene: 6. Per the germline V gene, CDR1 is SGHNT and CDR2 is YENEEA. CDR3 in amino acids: CASSSGTGWDIQYF. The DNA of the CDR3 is TGTGCCAGCAGCTCCGGGACAGGGTGGGACATTCAGTACTTC.

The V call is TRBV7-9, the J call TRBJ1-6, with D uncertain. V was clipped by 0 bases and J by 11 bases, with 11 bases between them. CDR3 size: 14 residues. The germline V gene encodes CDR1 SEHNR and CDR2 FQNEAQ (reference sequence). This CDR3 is CASSLALAATPLHF. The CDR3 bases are TGTGCCAGCAGCTTAGCCTTAGCTGCAACACCCCTCCACTTT. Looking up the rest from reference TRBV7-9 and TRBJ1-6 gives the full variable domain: DTGVSQNPRHKITKRGQNVTFRCDPISEHNRLYWYRQTLGQGPEFLTYFQNEAQLEKSRLLSDRFSAERPKGSFSTLEIQRTEQGDSAMYLCASSLALAATPLHFGNGTRLTVT.

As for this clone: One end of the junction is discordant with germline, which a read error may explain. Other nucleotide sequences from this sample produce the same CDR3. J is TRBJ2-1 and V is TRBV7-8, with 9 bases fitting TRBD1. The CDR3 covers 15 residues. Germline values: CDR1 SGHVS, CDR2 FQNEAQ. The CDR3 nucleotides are TGCGCCAGCAGACCAGGACAGGGGCCCTACAATGAGCAGTTCTTC. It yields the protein CASRPGQGPYNEQFF. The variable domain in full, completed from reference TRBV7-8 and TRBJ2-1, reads GAGVSQSPRYKVAKRGQDVALRCDPISGHVSLFWYQQALGQGPEFLTYFQNEAQLDKSGLPSDRFFAERPEGSVSTLKIQRTQQEDSAVYLCASRPGQGPYNEQFFGPGTRLTVL.

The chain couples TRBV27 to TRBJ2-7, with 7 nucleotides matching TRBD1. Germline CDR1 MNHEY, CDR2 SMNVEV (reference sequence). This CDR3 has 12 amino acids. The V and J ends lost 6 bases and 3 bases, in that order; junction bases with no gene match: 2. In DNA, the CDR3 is TGTGCCAGCAGGGACAGGAGCTACGAGCAGTACTTC. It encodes CASRDRSYEQYF.

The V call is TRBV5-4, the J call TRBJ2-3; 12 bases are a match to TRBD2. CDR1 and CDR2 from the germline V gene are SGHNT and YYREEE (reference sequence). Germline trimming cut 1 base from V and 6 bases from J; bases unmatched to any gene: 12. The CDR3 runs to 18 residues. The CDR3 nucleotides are TGTGCCAGCAGCTTGTCGTGGCTAGCGGGGGGGCCACCGGATACGCAGTATTTT. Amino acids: CASSLSWLAGGPPDTQYF.

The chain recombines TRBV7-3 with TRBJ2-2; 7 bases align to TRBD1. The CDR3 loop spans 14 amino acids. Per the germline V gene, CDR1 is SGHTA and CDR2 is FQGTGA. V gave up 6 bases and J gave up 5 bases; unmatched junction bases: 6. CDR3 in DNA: TGTGCCAGCAGGCGGACAGGAACAACCGGGGAGCTGTTTTTT. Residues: CASRRTGTTGELFF.

The CDR3 reads CASSPSHSNREKLFF. CDR3 in DNA: TGCGCCAGCAGCCCCTCCCACTCAAACAGGGAAAAACTGTTTTTT. This chain connects TRBV5-1 to TRBJ1-4; D might be TRBD1 (5 bases). The germline V gene has CDR1 SGHRS and CDR2 YFSETQ. The CDR3 consists of 15 residues. Trimming left V 4 bases short and J 8 bases short, with 18 bases between.

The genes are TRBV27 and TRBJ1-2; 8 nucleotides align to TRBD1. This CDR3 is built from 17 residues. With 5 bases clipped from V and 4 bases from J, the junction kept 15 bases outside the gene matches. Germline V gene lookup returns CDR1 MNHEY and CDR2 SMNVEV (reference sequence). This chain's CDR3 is CASSTEGQARRSYGYTF. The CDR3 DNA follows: TGTGCCAGCAGTACAGAGGGACAGGCCCGGCGAAGCTATGGCTACACCTTC.

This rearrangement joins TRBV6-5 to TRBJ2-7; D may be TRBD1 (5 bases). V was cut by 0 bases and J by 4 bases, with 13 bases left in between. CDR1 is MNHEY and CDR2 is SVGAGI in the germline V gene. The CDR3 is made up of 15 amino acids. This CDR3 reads CASSYSRAGRYEQYF. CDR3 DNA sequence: TGTGCCAGCAGTTACTCAAGGGCAGGGCGTTACGAGCAGTACTTC.

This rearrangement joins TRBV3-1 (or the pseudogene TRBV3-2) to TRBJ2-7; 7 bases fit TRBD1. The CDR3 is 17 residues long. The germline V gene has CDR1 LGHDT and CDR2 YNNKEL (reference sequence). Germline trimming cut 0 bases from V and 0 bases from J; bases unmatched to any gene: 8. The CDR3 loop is CASSQDLTGRLSYEQYF. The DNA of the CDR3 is TGTGCCAGCAGCCAAGATCTGACAGGGCGACTCTCCTACGAGCAGTACTTC.

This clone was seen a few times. CDR3 residues: CASSWQGESGNTIYF. Here the CDR3 DNA reads TGTGCCAGCAGTTGGCAGGGGGAGTCGGGAAACACCATATATTTT. V is TRBV6-5 and J is TRBJ1-3, with TRBD1 matching over 7 bases. This CDR3 has 15 amino acids. The ends lost 4 bases at V and 4 bases at J; junction bases unmatched: 7. Germline lookup yields CDR1 MNHEY and CDR2 SVGAGI.

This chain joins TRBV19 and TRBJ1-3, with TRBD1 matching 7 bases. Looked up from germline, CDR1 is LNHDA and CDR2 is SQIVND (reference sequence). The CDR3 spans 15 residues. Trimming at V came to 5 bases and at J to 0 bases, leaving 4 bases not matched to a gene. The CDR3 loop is CASSWQGDSGNTIYF. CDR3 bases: TGTGCCAGTAGTTGGCAGGGGGACTCTGGAAACACCATATATTTT.

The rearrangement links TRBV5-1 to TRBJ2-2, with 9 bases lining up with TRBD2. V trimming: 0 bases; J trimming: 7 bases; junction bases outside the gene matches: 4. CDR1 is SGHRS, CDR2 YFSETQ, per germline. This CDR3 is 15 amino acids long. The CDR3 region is CASSLVGTSIGELFF. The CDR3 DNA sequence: TGCGCCAGCAGCTTGGTAGGGACTAGCATCGGGGAGCTGTTTTTT.

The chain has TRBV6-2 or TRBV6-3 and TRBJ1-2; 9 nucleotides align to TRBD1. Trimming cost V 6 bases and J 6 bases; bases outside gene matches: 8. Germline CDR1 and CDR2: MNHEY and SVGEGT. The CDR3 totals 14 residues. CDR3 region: CASSPQGAPHGYTF. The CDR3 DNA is TGTGCCAGCAGCCCACAGGGGGCTCCCCATGGCTACACCTTC.

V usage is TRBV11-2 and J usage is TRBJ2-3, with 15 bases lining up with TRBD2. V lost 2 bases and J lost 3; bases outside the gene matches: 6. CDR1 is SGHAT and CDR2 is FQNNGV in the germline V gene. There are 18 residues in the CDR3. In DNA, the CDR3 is TGTGCCAGCAGCTTATGGACTAGCGGGGGGGCTTTAACAGATACGCAGTATTTT. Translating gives CASSLWTSGGALTDTQYF.

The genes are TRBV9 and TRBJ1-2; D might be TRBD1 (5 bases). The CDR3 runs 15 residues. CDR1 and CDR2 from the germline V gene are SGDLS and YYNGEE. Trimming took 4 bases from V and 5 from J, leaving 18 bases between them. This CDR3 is CASSPSFDSLYGYTF. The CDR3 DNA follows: TGTGCCAGCAGCCCCAGCTTTGACAGCCTGTATGGCTACACCTTC.

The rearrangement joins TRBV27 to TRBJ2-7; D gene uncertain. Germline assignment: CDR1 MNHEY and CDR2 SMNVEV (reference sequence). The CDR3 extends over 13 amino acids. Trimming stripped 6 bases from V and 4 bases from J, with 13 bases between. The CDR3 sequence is CASSPRSLYEQYF. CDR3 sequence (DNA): TGTGCCAGCAGCCCCAGGTCCCTGTACGAGCAGTACTTC.

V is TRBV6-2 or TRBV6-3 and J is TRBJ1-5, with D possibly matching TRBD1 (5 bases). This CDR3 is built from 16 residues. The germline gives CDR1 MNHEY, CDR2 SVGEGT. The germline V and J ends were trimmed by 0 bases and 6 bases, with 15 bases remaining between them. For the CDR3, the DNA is TGTGCCAGCAGTTACTCGACAGTCCGGGGGAGTCAGCCCCAGCATTTT. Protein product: CASSYSTVRGSQPQHF.

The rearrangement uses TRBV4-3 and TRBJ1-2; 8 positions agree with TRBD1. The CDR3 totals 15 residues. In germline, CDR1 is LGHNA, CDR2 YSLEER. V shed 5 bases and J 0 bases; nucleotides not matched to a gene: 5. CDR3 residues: CASSTGQGANYGYTF. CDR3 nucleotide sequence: TGCGCCAGCAGCACCGGACAGGGCGCTAACTATGGCTACACCTTC.

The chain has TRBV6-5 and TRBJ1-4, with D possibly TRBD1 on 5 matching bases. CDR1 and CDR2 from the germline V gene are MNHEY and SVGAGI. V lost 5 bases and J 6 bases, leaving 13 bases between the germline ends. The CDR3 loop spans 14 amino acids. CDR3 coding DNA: TGTGCCAGCAGTCCACGGGGAGGGGATGAAAAACTGTTTTTT. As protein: CASSPRGGDEKLFF.

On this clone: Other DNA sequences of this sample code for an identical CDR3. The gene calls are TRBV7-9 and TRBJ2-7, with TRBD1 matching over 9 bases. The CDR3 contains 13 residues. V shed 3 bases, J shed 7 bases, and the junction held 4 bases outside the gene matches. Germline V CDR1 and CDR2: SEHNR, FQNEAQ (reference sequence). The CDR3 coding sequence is TGTGCCAGCAGCTTGGGACAGGGTAAAGAGCAGTACTTC. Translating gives CASSLGQGKEQYF.

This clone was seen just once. CDR3 DNA sequence: TGTGCCAGCAGCTGGGGCCTAGATGGGGAGACCCAGTACTTC. It encodes CASSWGLDGETQYF. The rearrangement joins TRBV7-2 to TRBJ2-5, with D maybe TRBD1 (5 bases). This CDR3 spans 14 amino acids. Germline CDR1 SGHTA, CDR2 FQGNSA. Trimming left V 4 bases short and J 5 bases short, with 14 bases between. Filled out from reference TRBV7-2 and TRBJ2-5, the complete variable domain reads GAGVSQSPSNKVTEKGKDVELRCDPISGHTALYWYRQSLGQGLEFLIYFQGNSAPDKSGLPSDRFSAERTGGSVSTLTIQRTQQEDSAVYLCASSWGLDGETQYFGPGTRLLVL.

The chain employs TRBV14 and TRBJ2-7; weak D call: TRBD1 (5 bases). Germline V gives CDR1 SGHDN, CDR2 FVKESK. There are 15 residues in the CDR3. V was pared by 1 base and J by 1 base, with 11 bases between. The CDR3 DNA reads TGTGCCAGCAGCCAAGGGTCTGGGGCTTCCTACGAGCAGTACTTC. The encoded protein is CASSQGSGASYEQYF.

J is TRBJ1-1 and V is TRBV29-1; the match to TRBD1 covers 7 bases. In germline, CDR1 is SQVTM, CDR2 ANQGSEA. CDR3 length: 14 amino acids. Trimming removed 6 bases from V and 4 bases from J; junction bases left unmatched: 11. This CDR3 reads CSVVKGARGTEAFF. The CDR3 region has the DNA TGCAGCGTCGTCAAGGGGGCGAGAGGCACTGAAGCTTTCTTT.

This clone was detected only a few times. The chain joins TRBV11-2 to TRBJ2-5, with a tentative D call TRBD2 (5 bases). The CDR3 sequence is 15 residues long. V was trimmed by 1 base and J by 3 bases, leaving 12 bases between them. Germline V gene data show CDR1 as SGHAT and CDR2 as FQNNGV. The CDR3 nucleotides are TGTGCCAGCAGCTTAGCGGGGAATGTTAAAGAGACCCAGTACTTC. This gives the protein CASSLAGNVKETQYF.